These 28 T cell receptor beta chains came from one sample sequenced in a study of CD8 T cells in Susac syndrome. Random hexamers served to reverse transcribe roughly 0.45 to 1 ug RNA. TCRdb reprocessed the immunoSEQ multiplex PCR reads via MiXCR and lists one record per CDR3 protein. The data contain 160,000 or so distinct CDR3 sequences, approximately 93% of them seen just once; the ten biggest clones take up about 0.095%. Input material: CD4+ T cells from PBMCs. The source of these receptors is a human donor with multiple sclerosis.

The chain has TRBV5-1 and TRBJ2-3; D unresolved. The CDR3 is 13 residues long. Per the germline V gene, CDR1 is SGHRS and CDR2 is YFSETQ. Between the trimmed V and J ends, which lost 0 bases and 5 bases, there was a span of 7 bases. The CDR3: CASSLADQDTQYF. In DNA form, the CDR3 reads TGCGCCAGCAGCTTGGCCGATCAAGATACGCAGTATTTT. The full variable domain, completed using reference TRBV5-1 and TRBJ2-3, is KAGVTQTPRYLIKTRGQQVTLSCSPISGHRSVSWYQQTPGQGLQFLFEYFSETQRNKGNFPGRFSGRQFSNSRSEMNVSTLELGDSALYLCASSLADQDTQYFGPGTRLTVL.

This chain uses TRBV5-1 with TRBJ1-1; 8 bases line up with TRBD1. The V gene end was trimmed by 0 bases and the J gene end by 10 bases; junction bases not matched to a gene: 8. This CDR3 contains 14 residues. Per the germline V gene, CDR1 is SGHRS and CDR2 is YFSETQ. The CDR3 bases are TGCGCCAGCAGCTTGGACAGGGGGGGCGTGGGAGCTTTCTTT. This codes for CASSLDRGGVGAFF.

The genes are TRBV28 and TRBJ2-1, with a possible D match to TRBD1 (5 bases). Trimming left V 1 base short and J 6 bases short, with 10 bases between. This CDR3 contains 14 residues. Germline V gives CDR1 MDHEN, CDR2 SYDVKM. CDR3 sequence (DNA): TGTGCCAGCAGTTTATCCCAGGGTAGCAATGAGCAGTTCTTC. It encodes CASSLSQGSNEQFF.

This clonotype was seen a single time. J is TRBJ2-1 and V is TRBV12-3 or TRBV12-4; D remains ambiguous. Trimming stripped 3 bases from V and 0 bases from J, with 3 bases between. The CDR3 runs to 13 residues. The CDR3 loop is CASSFLSYNEQFF. The CDR3 DNA sequence: TGTGCCAGCAGTTTTCTCTCCTACAATGAGCAGTTCTTC.

For this clonotype: The junction differs from germline at one of its ends, possibly a read error. J is TRBJ2-5 and V is TRBV7-9; 10 bases agree with TRBD2. Germline loops: CDR1 SEHNR, CDR2 FQNEAQ (reference sequence). The CDR3 loop spans 14 amino acids. The CDR3 region is CASSLAGVGETQYF. The CDR3 DNA sequence: TGTGCCAGCAGCCTAGCGGGAGTCGGCGAGACCCAGTACTTC.

The rearrangement links TRBV20-1 to TRBJ2-5, with 7 bases identical to TRBD2. This CDR3 spans 13 amino acids. Trimming took 6 bases from V and 2 from J; bases not matched to a gene: 6. Per the germline V gene, CDR1 is DFQATT and CDR2 is SNEGSKA (reference sequence). DNA of the CDR3: TGCAGTGCCCCGGGACTAACGCAAGAGACCCAGTACTTC. It is translated as CSAPGLTQETQYF.

The chain combines TRBV18 with TRBJ1-2; 9 bases line up with TRBD1. Germline values: CDR1 KGHSH, CDR2 LQKENI. V shed 6 bases, J shed 4 bases, and the junction held 6 bases outside the gene matches. CDR3 size: 14 residues. CDR3 in amino acids: CASSNRDRAYGYTF. The CDR3 DNA is TGTGCCAGCTCCAACAGGGACAGGGCCTATGGCTACACCTTC. The variable domain in full, with the rest retrieved from reference TRBV18 and TRBJ1-2, is NAGVMQNPRHLVRRRGQEARLRCSPMKGHSHVYWYRQLPEEGLKFMVYLQKENIIDESGMPKERFSAEFPKEGPSILRIQQVVRGDSAAYFCASSNRDRAYGYTFGSGTRLTVV.

V gene TRBV18 combines with J gene TRBJ2-6, with D unclear. V lost 3 bases and J 0 bases, leaving 9 bases between the germline ends. CDR3 length: 16 residues. The germline gives CDR1 KGHSH, CDR2 LQKENI. The CDR3 DNA reads as TGTGCCAGCTCACCTTCCCTGTTCTCTGGGGCCAACGTCCTGACTTTC. This encodes CASSPSLFSGANVLTF.

This clonotype was counted once. The rearrangement joins TRBV29-1 to TRBJ1-5; no reliable D call. V lost 5 bases and J lost 7, with 15 bases in between. CDR1 and CDR2 (germline): SQVTM, ANQGSEA. This CDR3 region has 13 residues. The CDR3 loop is CSVHGWVGQPQHF. In nucleotides, the CDR3 is TGCAGCGTTCATGGGTGGGTAGGGCAGCCCCAGCATTTT.

This chain uses TRBV6-5 with TRBJ1-1; no reliable D call. V dropped 9 bases and J dropped 2 bases, with 16 bases sitting between them. In germline, CDR1 is MNHEY, CDR2 SVGAGI. CDR3 length equals 14 residues. As DNA, the CDR3 is TGTGCCAGTACCACGGGTGGTTCTAACACTGAAGCTTTCTTT. This encodes CASTTGGSNTEAFF.

The sample holds one count of this clonotype. The chain is built from TRBV2 and TRBJ1-3; 7 nucleotides agree with TRBD1. This CDR3 has 15 amino acids. The V and J ends lost 4 bases and 3 bases, in that order; junction bases with no gene match: 6. Germline loops: CDR1 SNHLY, CDR2 FYNNEI. In DNA form, the CDR3 reads TGTGCCAGCAGTGCGACTACAGGGGTTGGAAACACCATATATTTT. It codes for CASSATTGVGNTIYF. The complete variable domain, with remaining parts taken from reference TRBV2 and TRBJ1-3, reads EPEVTQTPSHQVTQMGQEVILRCVPISNHLYFYWYRQILGQKVEFLVSFYNNEISEKSEIFDDQFSVERPDGSNFTLKIRSTKLEDSAMYFCASSATTGVGNTIYFGEGSWLTVV.

The rearrangement joins TRBV29-1 to TRBJ2-3; 8 nucleotides agree with TRBD2. The CDR3 is 13 amino acids. V dropped 4 bases and J dropped 6; count of bases not matched to a gene: 6. Germline V lookup: CDR1 SQVTM, CDR2 ANQGSEA. DNA of the CDR3: TGCAGCGTTGCTTGGCCTAGCGGGGATACGCAGTATTTT. Its protein product is CSVAWPSGDTQYF.

This clonotype was found once. The chain is built from TRBV11-2 and TRBJ2-3; 8 bases are a match to TRBD1. In germline, CDR1 is SGHAT, CDR2 FQNNGV. V was clipped by 5 bases and J by 10 bases; unmatched bases: 14. This CDR3 is built from 15 residues. In DNA, the CDR3 is TGTGCCAGCAGCCCCGGGACAGGCGCCCATTCAGCGCAGTATTTT. It is translated as CASSPGTGAHSAQYF.

The chain combines TRBV2 with TRBJ1-5, with D possibly matching TRBD1 (6 bases). Germline V gene data show CDR1 as SNHLY and CDR2 as FYNNEI. The CDR3 runs 15 residues. V lost 6 bases and J 0 bases, leaving 12 bases between the germline ends. The CDR3 loop reads CASSVSQGSNQPQHF. The CDR3 DNA reads as TGTGCCAGCAGCGTCTCACAGGGTAGCAATCAGCCCCAGCATTTT.

The rearrangement uses TRBV7-2 and TRBJ2-5; D remains ambiguous. Per the germline V gene, CDR1 is SGHTA and CDR2 is FQGNSA. The V end was cut by 1 base, the J end by 5 bases, with 17 bases between. The CDR3 has 16 amino acids. The CDR3 DNA is TGTGCCAGCAGCTTAGGCCCGGTCGAAGGCAGGGAGACCCAGTACTTC. Its translation is CASSLGPVEGRETQYF.

The V call is TRBV11-2, the J call TRBJ1-5; D not certain. V was clipped by 5 bases and J by 9 bases, with 14 bases between them. The CDR3 has 13 amino acids. The germline V gene has CDR1 SGHAT and CDR2 FQNNGV. CDR3 protein: CASSPTGFGPQHF. Written as DNA, the CDR3 is TGTGCCAGCAGCCCCACGGGTTTTGGGCCCCAGCATTTT.

The rearrangement uses TRBV12-3 or TRBV12-4 and TRBJ2-3; tentatively, D is TRBD2 (6 bases). V lost 8 bases to trimming and J lost 1 base, with 16 bases between them. The CDR3 has 15 residues. CDR3 region: CASANSGSRTDTQYF. CDR3 DNA sequence: TGTGCCAGCGCCAATAGCGGAAGCCGCACAGATACGCAGTATTTT.

This clonotype was found a few times. The rearrangement uses TRBV6-2 or TRBV6-3 and TRBJ2-2; D uncertain. CDR1 is MNHEY and CDR2 is SVGEGT in the germline V gene. V was shortened by 11 bases and J by 5 bases, with 18 bases between the two germline ends. The CDR3 spans 14 residues. CDR3 nucleotides: TGTGCCGGATCCGAGCGCCCGGCGACCGGGGAGCTGTTTTTT. Residues: CAGSERPATGELFF.

This clonotype was seen once. The chain has TRBV28 and TRBJ2-4, with TRBD1 matching 10 bases. Looked up from germline, CDR1 is MDHEN and CDR2 is SYDVKM. The CDR3 extends over 14 amino acids. The V segment lost 4 bases and the J segment 8 bases; nucleotides outside the gene matches: 5. CDR3: CASSWDRGRDIQYF. As DNA, the CDR3 is TGTGCCAGCAGTTGGGACAGGGGAAGGGACATTCAGTACTTC.

This chain connects TRBV24-1 to TRBJ1-1, with no clear D. The V end was cut by 5 bases, the J end by 10 bases, with 16 bases between. Per the germline V gene, CDR1 is KGHDR and CDR2 is SFDVKD. The CDR3 extends over 13 amino acids. The CDR3 nucleotides are TGTGCCACCAGTGGATTGGGTGGAGTCGGAGCTTTCTTT. Its translation is CATSGLGGVGAFF.

The gene calls are TRBV20-1 and TRBJ1-6; D ambiguous. Deletions cut 1 base from V and 7 bases from J, with 11 bases between. This CDR3 contains 14 residues. Germline loops: CDR1 DFQATT, CDR2 SNEGSKA (reference sequence). The CDR3 loop reads CSARGDVSNSPLHF. The CDR3 nucleotides read TGCAGTGCTAGAGGAGATGTCAGCAATTCACCCCTCCACTTT.

The chain joins TRBV7-9 to TRBJ1-4; TRBD1 might be the D (6 bases). Per the germline V gene, CDR1 is SEHNR and CDR2 is FQNEAQ (reference sequence). CDR3 size: 15 residues. Trimming shortened V by 1 base and J by 7 bases, and 13 bases separated the two germline ends. In DNA, the CDR3 is TGTGCCAGCAGCTTAGGTGGCAGGGGAGGTGAAAAACTGTTTTTT. Translating gives CASSLGGRGGEKLFF.

The rearrangement uses TRBV24-1 and TRBJ2-7; tentatively, D is TRBD2 (6 bases). With 8 bases removed from V and 1 base from J, the gap between germline ends came to 17 bases. This CDR3 is 15 amino acids long. CDR1 is KGHDR, CDR2 SFDVKD, per germline. CDR3 residues: CATTLRGRPSYEQYF. Here the CDR3 DNA reads TGTGCCACCACCTTACGGGGGAGGCCGTCCTACGAGCAGTACTTC.

The gene calls are TRBV29-1 and TRBJ1-3, with D perhaps TRBD1 (5 bases). The germline V gene encodes CDR1 SQVTM and CDR2 ANQGSEA. Trimming left V 6 bases short and J 0 bases short, with 9 bases between. CDR3 size: 13 residues. This CDR3 reads CSVGANSGNTIYF. CDR3 nucleotides: TGCAGCGTCGGGGCTAACTCTGGAAACACCATATATTTT. Full variable domain (missing parts from reference TRBV29-1 and TRBJ1-3): SAVISQKPSRDICQRGTSLTIQCQVDSQVTMMFWYRQQPGQSLTLIATANQGSEATYESGFVIDKFPISRPNLTFSTLTVSNMSPEDSSIYLCSVGANSGNTIYFGEGSWLTVV.

The chain employs TRBV2 and TRBJ2-6, with unresolved D. The CDR3 loop spans 16 amino acids. V lost 5 bases and J 0 bases, leaving 11 bases between the germline ends. The germline CDR1 and CDR2 sequences are SNHLY and FYNNEI. In DNA, the CDR3 is TGTGCCAGCAGTCAAGGCCGGGTCTCTGGGGCCAACGTCCTGACTTTC. Protein product: CASSQGRVSGANVLTF. The variable domain in full, completed from reference TRBV2 and TRBJ2-6, reads EPEVTQTPSHQVTQMGQEVILRCVPISNHLYFYWYRQILGQKVEFLVSFYNNEISEKSEIFDDQFSVERPDGSNFTLKIRSTKLEDSAMYFCASSQGRVSGANVLTFGAGSRLTVL.

The chain couples TRBV2 to TRBJ2-1; D gene uncertain. From germline, CDR1 is SNHLY and CDR2 FYNNEI. The V end was cut by 4 bases, the J end by 6 bases, with 7 bases between. The CDR3 is 12 amino acids. The CDR3 nucleotides are TGTGCCAGCAGTGTTGCACGCAATGAGCAGTTCTTC. Its protein is CASSVARNEQFF.

The chain has TRBV5-1 and TRBJ2-2; tentatively, D is TRBD1 (6 bases). CDR1 SGHRS and CDR2 YFSETQ come from the germline V gene. The CDR3 runs to 15 residues. Trimming removed 0 bases at V and 4 bases at J, with 10 bases between. The CDR3 DNA sequence: TGCGCCAGCAGCTTGGAGGGACATAGCACCGGGGAGCTGTTTTTT. It encodes CASSLEGHSTGELFF.

This clonotype was seen just once. This chain uses TRBV20-1 with TRBJ1-2; D gene ambiguous. The V end lost 0 bases, the J end lost 7 bases, and 0 bases lay between the germline ends. The CDR3 totals 9 residues. Germline V CDR1 and CDR2: DFQATT, SNEGSKA (reference sequence). In nucleotides, the CDR3 is TGCAGTGCTAGAGATGGCTACACCTTC. Residues: CSARDGYTF.